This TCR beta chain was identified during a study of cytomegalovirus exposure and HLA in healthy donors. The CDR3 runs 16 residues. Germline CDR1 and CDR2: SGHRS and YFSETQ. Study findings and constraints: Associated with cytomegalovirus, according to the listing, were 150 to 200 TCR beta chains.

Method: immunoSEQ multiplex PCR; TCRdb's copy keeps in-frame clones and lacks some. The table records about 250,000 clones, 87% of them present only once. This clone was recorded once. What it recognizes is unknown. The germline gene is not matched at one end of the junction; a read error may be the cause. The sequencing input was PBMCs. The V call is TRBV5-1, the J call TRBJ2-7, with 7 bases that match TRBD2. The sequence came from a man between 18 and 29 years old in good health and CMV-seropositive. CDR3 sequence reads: CASGLTFPGGSYEQYF. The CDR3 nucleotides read TGCGCCAGCGGCTTAACTTTCCCGGGCGGGAGTTACGAGCAGTACTTC.